Each of the 24 T cell receptor beta chains below was sequenced from the same sample in a study of cytomegalovirus exposure and HLA in healthy donors. Primers included in the PCR were 60 Vbeta and 13 Jbeta primers. Only in-frame clones appear in the TCRdb table, and some are missing; sequencing was by immunoSEQ multiplex PCR. This table holds roughly 100,000 clones, around three fifths found once. Sequencing was carried out using PBMCs. The receptors derive from a woman aged 45-60 years in good health and CMV-seropositive.

This chain joins TRBV5-4 and TRBJ2-2; possibly TRBD1 for D (5 bases). V was trimmed by 2 bases and J by 3 bases, leaving 8 bases between them. This CDR3 is built from 14 residues. Germline V lookup: CDR1 SGHNT, CDR2 YYREEE (reference sequence). This chain's CDR3 is CASSLVRDTGELFF. Written as DNA, the CDR3 is TGTGCCAGCAGCTTAGTCAGGGACACCGGGGAGCTGTTTTTT.

The chain combines TRBV27 with TRBJ2-1; 12 nucleotides align to TRBD2. The CDR3 is 15 residues long. Germline V gives CDR1 MNHEY, CDR2 SMNVEV (reference sequence). Trimming took 5 bases from V and 7 from J; bases not matched to a gene: 6. The CDR3 bases are TGTGCCAGCAGTCAACTAGCGGGGGGCCCTAATGAGCAGTTCTTC. Protein: CASSQLAGGPNEQFF.

In this sample, this clone turned up a few times. J is TRBJ2-1 and V is TRBV7-3; the match to TRBD2 covers 11 bases. With V trimmed by 2 bases and J by 6 bases, 6 bases remained unmatched. Germline V gene lookup returns CDR1 SGHTA and CDR2 FQGTGA. The CDR3 runs 16 residues. CDR3 residues: CASSLGSGGAFNEQFF. In DNA form, the CDR3 reads TGTGCCAGCAGCTTAGGTAGCGGGGGGGCTTTCAATGAGCAGTTCTTC.

This chain links TRBV6-6 with TRBJ1-5; no firm D call. The CDR3 contains 14 residues. CDR1 is MNHNY and CDR2 is SVGAGI in the germline V gene (reference sequence). Trimming stripped 8 bases from V and 5 bases from J, with 16 bases between. CDR3 in DNA: TGTGCCAGCCGCTCTGGATGGGCAGATCAGCCCCAGCATTTT. This translates into CASRSGWADQPQHF.

This clone was detected only a few times. This sequence joins TRBV2 and TRBJ1-5; 7 bases align to TRBD1. With V trimmed by 8 bases and J by 6 bases, 7 bases remained unmatched. This CDR3 is 13 amino acids long. Germline CDR1 is SNHLY and CDR2 is FYNNEI. This CDR3 reads CASRAGGAQPQHF. The CDR3 DNA follows: TGTGCCAGCCGCGCAGGGGGTGCTCAGCCCCAGCATTTT.

This rearrangement joins TRBV5-4 to TRBJ2-1, with 7 bases identical to TRBD1. The ends lost 0 bases at V and 5 bases at J; junction bases unmatched: 5. Germline V CDR1 and CDR2: SGHNT, YYREEE (reference sequence). The CDR3 is 15 amino acids. CDR3 loop: CASSLGGTVNNEQFF. In DNA form, the CDR3 reads TGTGCCAGCAGCTTGGGGGGGACAGTTAACAATGAGCAGTTCTTC.

This clone was detected only a few times. The gene calls are TRBV6-5 and TRBJ1-2, with 10 bases fitting TRBD1. The CDR3 contains 14 residues. V dropped 7 bases and J dropped 4; count of bases not matched to a gene: 6. CDR1 is MNHEY and CDR2 is SVGAGI in the germline V gene. The CDR3 region is CASTTGQGVYGYTF. Written as DNA, the CDR3 is TGTGCCAGCACCACCGGACAGGGGGTCTATGGCTACACCTTC.

This clone was detected a few times. The V and J genes are TRBV2 and TRBJ2-7; possible D gene TRBD1, 5 bases. The CDR3 length is 13 residues. The germline gives CDR1 SNHLY, CDR2 FYNNEI. V was clipped by 6 bases and J by 0 bases, with 9 bases between them. CDR3 region: CASRGVSSYEQYF. In DNA form, the CDR3 reads TGTGCCAGCAGAGGGGTGTCCTCCTACGAGCAGTACTTC.

V gene TRBV5-6 combines with J gene TRBJ2-7, with a tentative D call TRBD2 (6 bases). Germline CDR1 SGHDT, CDR2 YYEEEE. Trimming shortened V by 3 bases and J by 9 bases, and 16 bases separated the two germline ends. The CDR3 sequence is 13 residues long. CDR3 amino acids: CASSSGLSSGQYF. For the CDR3, the DNA is TGTGCCAGCAGCTCGGGACTCTCCTCCGGGCAGTACTTC. Based on the CDR3 plus reference TRBV5-6 and TRBJ2-7, the full variable domain is DAGVTQSPTHLIKTRGQQVTLRCSPKSGHDTVSWYQQALGQGPQFIFQYYEEEERQRGNFPDRFSGHQFPNYSSELNVNALLLGDSALYLCASSSGLSSGQYFGPGTRLTVT.

V usage is TRBV19 and J usage is TRBJ2-5; possible D gene TRBD1, 5 bases. V lost 3 bases, J lost 2 bases, and 13 bases lay in between. CDR1 is LNHDA, CDR2 SQIVND, per germline (reference sequence). The CDR3 has 15 amino acids. The CDR3 DNA sequence: TGTGCCAGTAGTATCGGGTTGGGGCTACAAGAGACCCAGTACTTC. It yields the protein CASSIGLGLQETQYF.

J is TRBJ2-2 and V is TRBV9, with TRBD1 matching 7 bases. Germline V lookup: CDR1 SGDLS, CDR2 YYNGEE. Unmatched junction bases numbered 6, after V lost 1 base and J lost 0 bases. The CDR3 runs 17 residues. The chain's CDR3 is CASSVHGQAPNTGELFF. CDR3 nucleotides: TGTGCCAGCAGCGTACACGGACAGGCCCCGAACACCGGGGAGCTGTTTTTT. The full variable domain, its missing parts supplied by reference TRBV9 and TRBJ2-2, is DSGVTQTPKHLITATGQRVTLRCSPRSGDLSVYWYQQSLDQGLQFLIQYYNGEERAKGNILERFSAQQFPDLHSELNLSSLELGDSALYFCASSVHGQAPNTGELFFGEGSRLTVL.

This clone was seen only once. The V and J genes are TRBV18 and TRBJ2-7; a weak D match, TRBD2 (5 bases). Trimming pared 1 base from V and 1 base from J, leaving 14 bases between. This CDR3 has 16 residues. Germline CDR1 is KGHSH and CDR2 is LQKENI. This CDR3 reads CASSPLDLGSSYEQYF. As DNA, the CDR3 is TGTGCCAGCTCACCACTGGACTTGGGCAGTTCCTACGAGCAGTACTTC.

This chain links TRBV4-1 with TRBJ1-2; 7 nucleotides line up with TRBD1. Per germline, CDR1 MGHRA and CDR2 YSYEKL. J gave up 0 bases and V 8 bases, and 12 bases lay outside the gene matches. This CDR3 contains 16 residues. This CDR3 reads CASSSGTDESNYGYTF. The CDR3 nucleotides read TGCGCCAGCTCATCCGGGACAGATGAGTCTAACTATGGCTACACCTTC.

This chain links TRBV5-1 with TRBJ2-3, with D possibly TRBD1 on 5 matching bases. The V gene's germline CDR1 is SGHRS and CDR2 YFSETQ. The CDR3 totals 14 residues. With 2 bases removed from V and 5 bases from J, the gap between germline ends came to 12 bases. CDR3 nucleotides: TGCGCCAGCAGCTTAGGGGCCGAGAAAGATACGCAGTATTTT. Protein sequence: CASSLGAEKDTQYF.

J is TRBJ1-1 and V is TRBV28; 11 bases align to TRBD1. The V and J ends lost 5 bases and 7 bases, in that order; junction bases with no gene match: 3. Germline V gene data show CDR1 as MDHEN and CDR2 as SYDVKM. The CDR3 has 13 residues. The CDR3 loop reads CASSTGQGDEAFF. Here the CDR3 DNA reads TGTGCCAGCAGTACGGGACAGGGGGATGAAGCTTTCTTT.

The rearrangement uses TRBV7-2 and TRBJ2-7; the D is unclear. This CDR3 comprises 14 residues. Germline V lookup: CDR1 SGHTA, CDR2 FQGNSA. The V end was cut by 0 bases, the J end by 3 bases, with 9 bases between. For the CDR3, the DNA is TGTGCCAGCAGCTTAGCAGCCCCTAACTACGAGCAGTACTTC. This translates into CASSLAAPNYEQYF. The whole variable domain, remainder taken from reference TRBV7-2 and TRBJ2-7, is GAGVSQSPSNKVTEKGKDVELRCDPISGHTALYWYRQSLGQGLEFLIYFQGNSAPDKSGLPSDRFSAERTGGSVSTLTIQRTQQEDSAVYLCASSLAAPNYEQYFGPGTRLTVT.

The genes are TRBV6-1 and TRBJ2-7; 7 bases agree with TRBD2. The germline V gene encodes CDR1 MNHNS and CDR2 SASEGT. V was clipped by 1 base and J by 6 bases; unmatched bases: 3. The CDR3 is 13 amino acids. CDR3 sequence: CASSEVGGGEQYF. The CDR3 coding sequence is TGTGCCAGCAGTGAAGTGGGGGGGGGCGAGCAGTACTTC.

This clone appeared once. Different DNA sequences within this sample yield the same CDR3. The chain uses TRBV5-1 and TRBJ1-2, with unresolved D. The V end was cut by 0 bases, the J end by 2 bases, with 8 bases between. Germline CDR1 SGHRS, CDR2 YFSETQ. CDR3 size: 14 residues. The CDR3 nucleotides read TGCGCCAGCAGCTTGGAATCAGTAAACTATGGCTACACCTTC. Amino acid sequence: CASSLESVNYGYTF.

J is TRBJ2-3 and V is TRBV5-1, with 8 bases fitting TRBD2. The germline V gene encodes CDR1 SGHRS and CDR2 YFSETQ. With 4 bases clipped from V and 0 bases from J, the junction kept 7 bases outside the gene matches. CDR3 length equals 16 residues. This CDR3 reads CASSPPGGGSTDTQYF. CDR3 DNA: TGCGCCAGCAGCCCCCCCGGGGGGGGTAGCACAGATACGCAGTATTTT.

The gene calls are TRBV9 and TRBJ1-3; the D is unclear. V was trimmed by 0 bases and J by 0 bases, leaving 10 bases between them. CDR1 and CDR2 from the germline V gene are SGDLS and YYNGEE. This CDR3 is 16 amino acids long. The CDR3: CASSVEQTSSGNTIYF. The CDR3 DNA is TGTGCCAGCAGCGTAGAACAGACCAGCTCTGGAAACACCATATATTTT.

The chain combines TRBV29-1 with TRBJ1-1; D might be TRBD1 (5 bases). V lost 1 base, J lost 0 bases, and 9 bases lay in between. Germline CDR1 SQVTM, CDR2 ANQGSEA. This CDR3 has 14 amino acids. CDR3 sequence (DNA): TGCAGCGTTGAAGCCCCAGGGATGAACACTGAAGCTTTCTTT. Its protein product is CSVEAPGMNTEAFF.

The V gene is TRBV6-1, the J gene TRBJ1-3, with 7 bases lining up with TRBD1. V gave up 1 base and J gave up 4 bases; unmatched junction bases: 4. Germline V CDR1 and CDR2: MNHNS, SASEGT. CDR3 length equals 15 residues. Written as DNA, the CDR3 is TGTGCCAGCAGTGAAGGGACAGGAACCGGAAACACCATATATTTT. Its protein is CASSEGTGTGNTIYF.

In its sample, this clone was seen a few times. The chain links TRBV11-2 to TRBJ2-5, with D unclear. The V and J ends lost 2 bases and 2 bases respectively, with 6 bases between them. The germline V gene has CDR1 SGHAT and CDR2 FQNNGV. There are 13 residues in the CDR3. CDR3 sequence (DNA): TGTGCCAGCAGCTTACGCGCTCAAGAGACCCAGTACTTC. Translated: CASSLRAQETQYF.

This sequence joins TRBV5-1 and TRBJ2-1; D may be TRBD1 (6 bases). V lost 2 bases and J 7 bases, leaving 19 bases between the germline ends. Germline-derived CDR1 and CDR2 are SGHRS and YFSETQ. CDR3 length equals 16 residues. CDR3: CASSLTGTPGANEQFF. CDR3 DNA: TGCGCCAGCAGCTTAACCGGGACACCCGGGGCGAATGAGCAGTTCTTC.